The 23 T cell receptor beta chains reported below all come from one sample, sequenced in a study of cytomegalovirus exposure and HLA in healthy donors. The data were produced by immunoSEQ multiplex PCR, yet TCRdb's version contains in-frame clones alone and is incomplete. This sample has some 180,000 clones; about nine tenths occur once, and the top ten carry approximately 7.7%. The sequenced material came from PBMCs. These receptor sequences come from a man aged 30-40 years in good health and CMV-seropositive.

The rearrangement uses TRBV7-9 and TRBJ2-7; 13 bases map to TRBD2. Looked up from germline, CDR1 is SEHNR and CDR2 is FQNEAQ (reference sequence). The CDR3 runs 17 residues. The trim removed 8 bases at V and 0 bases at J, leaving 10 bases unmatched. Here the CDR3 DNA reads TGTGCCAGCCTCGGGACTAGCGGGACCTTCAGCTCCTACGAGCAGTACTTC. Residues: CASLGTSGTFSSYEQYF.

This chain connects TRBV4-3 to TRBJ2-3; TRBD2 agrees at 8 bases. The germline gives CDR1 LGHNA, CDR2 YSLEER. The CDR3 sequence is 14 residues long. The V gene end was trimmed by 4 bases and the J gene end by 4 bases; junction bases not matched to a gene: 4. CDR3 bases: TGCGCCAGCAGCCTAGGACTAGCTGCAGATACGCAGTATTTT. As protein: CASSLGLAADTQYF.

The V gene is TRBV29-1, the J gene TRBJ1-2; tentatively, D is TRBD1 (6 bases). The CDR3 loop spans 13 amino acids. V was clipped by 4 bases and J by 1 base, with 10 bases between them. Germline V CDR1 and CDR2: SQVTM, ANQGSEA. Here the CDR3 DNA reads TGCAGCGTTGCAGGGGCGGGTAACTATGGCTACACCTTC. It translates to CSVAGAGNYGYTF. Using reference TRBV29-1 and TRBJ1-2 for the parts outside the CDR3, the full variable domain is SAVISQKPSRDICQRGTSLTIQCQVDSQVTMMFWYRQQPGQSLTLIATANQGSEATYESGFVIDKFPISRPNLTFSTLTVSNMSPEDSSIYLCSVAGAGNYGYTFGSGTRLTVV.

V usage is TRBV11-2 and J usage is TRBJ1-3, with 8 positions matching TRBD1. V lost 5 bases and J lost 4; bases outside the gene matches: 7. The CDR3 runs 15 residues. The germline V gene has CDR1 SGHAT and CDR2 FQNNGV. DNA for the CDR3: TGTGCCAGCAGCCCTAGACAGGGGTCGGGAAACACCATATATTTT. Translation gives CASSPRQGSGNTIYF.

The gene calls are TRBV5-1 and TRBJ2-5, with a weak D call TRBD1 (6 bases). V lost 1 base, J lost 1 base, and 14 bases lay in between. The CDR3 consists of 16 residues. Germline V gives CDR1 SGHRS, CDR2 YFSETQ. The CDR3 DNA reads TGCGCCAGCAGCTTGACAGGGTCTCCTTTCCAAGAGACCCAGTACTTC. Translated, it gives CASSLTGSPFQETQYF.

The chain carries TRBV11-1 and TRBJ2-4; D possibly corresponds to TRBD2 (5 bases). The CDR3 spans 13 residues. V gave up 5 bases and J gave up 7 bases, with 12 bases separating them. The germline CDR1 and CDR2 sequences are SGHAT and FQDESV (reference sequence). CDR3 nucleotide sequence: TGTGCCAGCAGCCCAACTAGAAGTAACATTCAGTACTTC. Translation gives CASSPTRSNIQYF.

The rearrangement joins TRBV7-9 to TRBJ2-1, with TRBD2 identical over 8 bases. CDR1 and CDR2 (germline): SEHNR, FQNEAQ (reference sequence). The CDR3 covers 12 residues. V gave up 8 bases and J gave up 8 bases; unmatched junction bases: 5. The CDR3 reads CASRSGADEQFF. Here the CDR3 DNA reads TGTGCCAGCCGTAGCGGGGCGGATGAGCAGTTCTTC.

The chain links TRBV28 to TRBJ1-1; no clear D gene. The CDR3 runs 17 residues. Germline CDR1 and CDR2: MDHEN and SYDVKM. Trimming stripped 0 bases from V and 7 bases from J, with 21 bases between. The CDR3 spells CASSLWGNSRWFGEAFF. The CDR3 DNA is TGTGCCAGCAGTTTATGGGGGAACTCGAGGTGGTTTGGTGAAGCTTTCTTT. Full variable domain (missing parts from reference TRBV28 and TRBJ1-1): DVKVTQSSRYLVKRTGEKVFLECVQDMDHENMFWYRQDPGLGLRLIYFSYDVKMKEKGDIPEGYSVSREKKERFSLILESASTNQTSMYLCASSLWGNSRWFGEAFFGQGTRLTVV.

The chain joins TRBV5-4 to TRBJ2-3; weak D call: TRBD2 (6 bases). Looked up from germline, CDR1 is SGHNT and CDR2 is YYREEE (reference sequence). There are 16 residues in the CDR3. V was pared by 1 base and J by 2 bases, with 14 bases between. The CDR3 nucleotides read TGTGCCAGCAGCTTGAGAACGGCGGGGATCACAGATACGCAGTATTTT. It specifies CASSLRTAGITDTQYF.

V is TRBV29-1 and J is TRBJ2-5; D is uncertain. The CDR3 contains 11 residues. Germline V gene data show CDR1 as SQVTM and CDR2 as ANQGSEA. The V gene lost 4 bases and the J gene lost 3 bases, with 6 bases spanning the gap. The CDR3 region is CSVGREETQYF. The CDR3 coding sequence is TGCAGCGTTGGGCGAGAAGAGACCCAGTACTTC.

The rearrangement joins TRBV30 to TRBJ2-3, with 10 bases aligning to TRBD2. V dropped 3 bases and J dropped 4; count of bases not matched to a gene: 4. The length of the CDR3 is 14 residues. CDR1 is GTSNPN, CDR2 SVGIG, per germline (reference sequence). CDR3 in DNA: TGTGCCTGGAGCCCTAGCGGGGGACCAGATACGCAGTATTTT. It yields the protein CAWSPSGGPDTQYF.

Remarks on this clone: The same CDR3 also results from other DNA sequences found in this sample. The chain has TRBV29-1 and TRBJ2-7; 13 bases fit TRBD2. Germline V gives CDR1 SQVTM, CDR2 ANQGSEA. After removal of 6 bases from V and 3 bases from J, the junction contained 2 bases not matched to a gene. The CDR3 sequence is 13 residues long. CDR3 loop: CSVGTSGDYEQYF. The CDR3 DNA sequence: TGCAGCGTGGGGACTAGCGGGGACTACGAGCAGTACTTC.

The chain combines TRBV5-1 with TRBJ1-3, with TRBD1 matching over 9 bases. The CDR3 totals 15 residues. Germline V gene lookup returns CDR1 SGHRS and CDR2 YFSETQ. V trimming: 0 bases; J trimming: 3 bases; junction bases outside the gene matches: 1. This chain's CDR3 is CASSLDRGHGNTIYF. CDR3 DNA: TGCGCCAGCAGCTTGGACAGGGGGCATGGAAACACCATATATTTT.

V usage is TRBV29-1 and J usage is TRBJ2-4, with TRBD1 matching 9 bases. The germline gives CDR1 SQVTM, CDR2 ANQGSEA. The CDR3 consists of 12 residues. Germline trimming cut 7 bases from V and 8 bases from J; bases unmatched to any gene: 6. The CDR3 nucleotides are TGCAGCGCACCGGGACAGGGCGACATTCAGTACTTC. It encodes CSAPGQGDIQYF.

This rearrangement joins TRBV6-1 to TRBJ2-7, with 7 positions matching TRBD1. Germline V gene lookup returns CDR1 MNHNS and CDR2 SASEGT. The ends lost 6 bases at V and 4 bases at J; junction bases unmatched: 6. The CDR3 is 13 residues long. Here the CDR3 reads CASRETGAYEQYF. DNA of the CDR3: TGTGCCAGCAGAGAAACAGGGGCGTACGAGCAGTACTTC.

The rearrangement uses TRBV25-1 and TRBJ2-5, with 7 bases aligning to TRBD1. V shed 10 bases and J 5 bases; nucleotides not matched to a gene: 10. Germline CDR1 is MGHDK and CDR2 is SYGVNS. This CDR3 is 13 amino acids long. CDR3 protein: CAIPGQSGETQYF. For the CDR3, the DNA is TGTGCCATTCCGGGACAGTCGGGGGAGACCCAGTACTTC.

The rearrangement joins TRBV30 to TRBJ2-5; D may be TRBD1 (6 bases). CDR3 size: 13 residues. V lost 0 bases and J lost 2, with 7 bases in between. The germline V gene encodes CDR1 GTSNPN and CDR2 SVGIG (reference sequence). CDR3 nucleotide sequence: TGTGCCTGGAGTGTAGGGGGTCAAGAGACCCAGTACTTC. This translates into CAWSVGGQETQYF.

The chain is built from TRBV7-6 and TRBJ1-2; no clear D. The CDR3 is 14 amino acids. Trimming removed 4 bases from V and 8 bases from J, with 17 bases in between. CDR1 and CDR2 from the germline V gene are SGHVS and FNYEAQ. This chain's CDR3 is CASSSDSSVRGYTF. The CDR3, as DNA: TGTGCCAGCAGCTCTGATTCATCCGTGCGAGGCTACACCTTC.

The chain joins TRBV5-4 to TRBJ1-1; D unresolved. With 7 bases removed from V and 0 bases from J, the gap between germline ends came to 7 bases. The germline V gene encodes CDR1 SGHNT and CDR2 YYREEE (reference sequence). The length of the CDR3 is 12 residues. The CDR3 region is CASGGMNTEAFF. In nucleotides, the CDR3 is TGTGCCAGCGGAGGAATGAACACTGAAGCTTTCTTT.

The chain combines TRBV4-1 with TRBJ2-7; D gene uncertain. Germline CDR1 reads MGHRA; CDR2 reads YSYEKL. V was cut by 0 bases and J by 2 bases, with 14 bases left in between. This CDR3 has 16 residues. CDR3 bases: TGCGCCAGCAGCCAAGATATCACCCCCACAGCCTACGAGCAGTACTTC. Residues: CASSQDITPTAYEQYF.

The chain joins TRBV29-1 to TRBJ2-7, with a possible D match to TRBD2 (5 bases). CDR1 and CDR2 from the germline V gene are SQVTM and ANQGSEA. CDR3 length: 11 amino acids. V gave up 3 bases and J gave up 6 bases, with 9 bases separating them. The CDR3 coding sequence is TGCAGCGTTGAGGAGGTTCGCGAGCAGTACTTC. Residues: CSVEEVREQYF.

The chain joins TRBV5-1 to TRBJ1-2; 8 nucleotides line up with TRBD1. The germline CDR1 and CDR2 sequences are SGHRS and YFSETQ. The CDR3 consists of 13 residues. V was clipped by 3 bases and J by 7 bases; unmatched bases: 5. CDR3: CASSSDRESGYTF. CDR3 nucleotides: TGCGCCAGCAGCTCGGACAGGGAAAGTGGCTACACCTTC.

Comment on this clone: At one of its ends the junction is not consistent with the germline gene, which may arise from a read error. The CDR3 DNA is TGTGCTAGCAGCTTAGGAGCTAGCGGGAGAACAGATACGCAGTATTTT. It codes for CASSLGASGRTDTQYF. The chain carries TRBV7-7 and TRBJ2-3; 10 positions agree with TRBD2. Germline V gene lookup returns CDR1 SSHAT and CDR2 FNYEAQ (reference sequence). There are 16 residues in the CDR3. Using reference TRBV7-7 and TRBJ2-3 for the parts outside the CDR3, the full variable domain is GAGVSQSPRYKVTKRGQDVTLRCDPISSHATLYWYQQALGQGPEFLTYFNYEAQPDKSGLPSDRFSAERPEGSISTLTIQRTEQRDSAMYRCASSLGASGRTDTQYFGPGTRLTVL.